This entry lists 27 T cell receptor beta chains sequenced from one sample in a study of CD8+ T cells in alopecia areata (dated by TCRdb to the late 2010s). The library was prepared using the immunoSEQ multiplex PCR assay. For TCR sequencing, RNA was extracted from every sample and reverse transcribed into cDNA to serve as template. As stored in TCRdb, this immuneACCESS dataset retains in-frame rearrangements with V and J assigned. A fraction of the clones does not appear; measured against another copy, unresolved V genes explain less than half of the discrepancy, and the remainder lacks a known reason. In all, the sample holds some 220,000 clones, and about 50% of those were seen once. Of the sample, more than 1.5% falls within the top ten clones. The time point tag for this specimen amounts to: around 4 weeks on oral tofacitinib. What the treatment or condition label conveys for this sample: oral pan-JAK inhibitor, 5-10 mg twice daily.

Sequenced here: CD4+ T cells sorted from blood, sampled at week 4, from a patient treated with tofacitinib. Receptors were obtained from a human donor with alopecia areata.

The chain uses TRBV5-1 and TRBJ1-2, with a weak D call TRBD1 (5 bases). The CDR3 is made up of 15 amino acids. The germline gives CDR1 SGHRS, CDR2 YFSETQ. V dropped 4 bases and J dropped 3 bases, with 16 bases sitting between them. The CDR3 reads CASSPTRGGHYGYTF. DNA of the CDR3: TGCGCCAGCAGCCCCACGAGGGGAGGACACTATGGCTACACCTTC.

The rearrangement links TRBV19 to TRBJ1-1, with a tentative D call TRBD1 (5 bases). The ends were cut back, 8 bases at V and 3 bases at J, with 16 bases in the middle. The CDR3 loop spans 14 amino acids. Germline values: CDR1 LNHDA, CDR2 SQIVND (reference sequence). The CDR3 region is CASGDRYPYTEAFF. CDR3 sequence (DNA): TGTGCCAGTGGGGACCGATACCCCTACACTGAAGCTTTCTTT.

A note on this clone: Different DNA sequences within this sample yield the same CDR3. The chain joins TRBV29-1 to TRBJ2-5; TRBD1 aligns across 8 bases. V gave up 6 bases and J gave up 4 bases; unmatched junction bases: 7. This CDR3 has 13 amino acids. CDR1 SQVTM and CDR2 ANQGSEA come from the germline V gene. CDR3 DNA: TGCAGCGTCCCTCTCACAGGGGGAGAGACCCAGTACTTC. This gives the protein CSVPLTGGETQYF.

The chain employs TRBV7-2 and TRBJ2-5; no firm D call. The CDR3 length is 12 residues. The germline CDR1 and CDR2 sequences are SGHTA and FQGNSA. V dropped 2 bases and J dropped 4 bases, with 5 bases sitting between them. In DNA, the CDR3 is TGTGCCAGCAGCTTAAAAGGAGAGACCCAGTACTTC. Translating gives CASSLKGETQYF.

V usage is TRBV9 and J usage is TRBJ2-2; either TRBD1 or TRBD2 may fit D (6 bases each). CDR1 is SGDLS, CDR2 YYNGEE, per germline. The CDR3 has 15 residues. Trimming shortened V by 1 base and J by 2 bases, and 9 bases separated the two germline ends. The chain's CDR3 is CASSVRGENTGELFF. The CDR3 DNA sequence: TGTGCCAGCAGCGTAAGGGGGGAAAACACCGGGGAGCTGTTTTTT.

Concerning this clone itself: The same CDR3 also results from other DNA sequences found in this sample. The chain links TRBV29-1 to TRBJ1-5; 8 bases map to TRBD1. The J segment lost 3 bases and the V segment lost 4 bases, leaving 2 bases of the junction unmatched. Germline V gene sequence: CDR1 SQVTM, CDR2 ANQGSEA. This CDR3 is 13 amino acids long. The CDR3 protein is CSVAGQDNQPQHF. The CDR3 region has the DNA TGCAGCGTTGCGGGACAGGACAATCAGCCCCAGCATTTT.

DNA of the CDR3: TGTGCCAGCAGCTTAGGAGTGGGCGAGCAGTACTTC. It specifies CASSLGVGEQYF. The rearrangement links TRBV7-9 to TRBJ2-7; D remains ambiguous. From germline, CDR1 is SEHNR and CDR2 FQNEAQ (reference sequence). The CDR3 contains 12 residues. V shed 1 base and J shed 6 bases, with 7 bases lying between them.

Only one count was recorded for this clone. V gene TRBV4-3 combines with J gene TRBJ1-6; 7 nucleotides match TRBD1. V dropped 0 bases and J dropped 7; count of bases not matched to a gene: 3. This CDR3 contains 15 residues. Germline assignment: CDR1 LGHNA and CDR2 YSLEER. The CDR3 protein is CASSQDRQGNSPLHF. The CDR3 bases are TGCGCCAGCAGCCAAGATAGACAGGGAAATTCACCCCTCCACTTT.

The genes are TRBV2 and TRBJ2-1; 7 bases are shared with TRBD1. This CDR3 comprises 15 residues. After removal of 5 bases from V and 0 bases from J, the junction contained 4 bases not matched to a gene. Germline CDR1 reads SNHLY; CDR2 reads FYNNEI. CDR3 bases: TGTGCCAGCAGTCCGGACAGGCACTCCTACAATGAGCAGTTCTTC. It translates to CASSPDRHSYNEQFF.

The V call is TRBV18, the J call TRBJ1-1, with TRBD1 matching over 9 bases. Germline V gene data show CDR1 as KGHSH and CDR2 as LQKENI. The CDR3 sequence is 15 residues long. V was pared by 3 bases and J by 12 bases, with 14 bases of the junction left unmatched. The CDR3 nucleotides are TGTGCCAGCTCACCCAGTAGACCGGGACAGGGAGTAACTTTCTTT. Its translation: CASSPSRPGQGVTFF.

V and J are TRBV2 and TRBJ2-1; D not certain. Trimming left V 4 bases short and J 12 bases short, with 10 bases between. The CDR3 spans 11 residues. Germline lookup yields CDR1 SNHLY and CDR2 FYNNEI. The CDR3 nucleotides read TGTGCCAGCAGTGGATCGACATTGCAGTTCTTC. It yields the protein CASSGSTLQFF. The variable domain in full, with the rest retrieved from reference TRBV2 and TRBJ2-1, is EPEVTQTPSHQVTQMGQEVILRCVPISNHLYFYWYRQILGQKVEFLVSFYNNEISEKSEIFDDQFSVERPDGSNFTLKIRSTKLEDSAMYFCASSGSTLQFFGPGTRLTVL.

The chain joins TRBV29-1 to TRBJ2-3, with a possible D match to TRBD2 (6 bases). Germline lookup yields CDR1 SQVTM and CDR2 ANQGSEA. With 4 bases removed from V and 7 bases from J, the gap between germline ends came to 18 bases. This CDR3 has 14 amino acids. The CDR3 region is CSVVGRGSTHTQYF. CDR3 nucleotide sequence: TGCAGCGTTGTTGGGCGGGGAAGCACCCATACGCAGTATTTT.

This sequence joins TRBV29-1 and TRBJ2-2; tentatively, D is TRBD1 (7 bases). With 3 bases removed from V and 6 bases from J, the gap between germline ends came to 11 bases. The germline gives CDR1 SQVTM, CDR2 ANQGSEA. The CDR3 runs 13 residues. CDR3 DNA: TGCAGCGTTGAGTCCAGGGGGGCCGGGGAGCTGTTTTTT. Protein sequence: CSVESRGAGELFF.

This clone appeared a few times. The CDR3 loop reads CASSVSGTSNTGELFF. The DNA for the CDR3 is TGTGCCAGCAGCGTATCCGGGACATCGAACACCGGGGAGCTGTTTTTT. The chain joins TRBV7-9 to TRBJ2-2; a weak D match, TRBD1 (6 bases). The CDR3 runs to 16 residues. From germline, CDR1 is SEHNR and CDR2 FQNEAQ (reference sequence). V was trimmed by 5 bases and J by 0 bases, leaving 13 bases between them.

There are a few counts of this clone. The genes are TRBV6-6 and TRBJ2-7; TRBD2 aligns across 9 bases. This CDR3 region has 14 residues. J lost 4 bases, V lost 2 bases, and 3 bases had no gene match. Germline CDR1 is MNHNY and CDR2 is SVGAGI (reference sequence). CDR3 sequence: CASSYAGGKYEQYF. CDR3 bases: TGTGCCAGCAGTTACGCGGGGGGGAAGTACGAGCAGTACTTC.

V is TRBV4-1 and J is TRBJ2-4; the match to TRBD2 covers 12 bases. This CDR3 has 16 residues. The V segment lost 0 bases and the J segment 8 bases; nucleotides outside the gene matches: 5. Germline CDR1 MGHRA, CDR2 YSYEKL. The CDR3: CASSQDRLAGDDIQYF. Written as DNA, the CDR3 is TGCGCCAGCAGCCAAGATCGACTAGCGGGGGACGACATTCAGTACTTC.

The rearrangement joins TRBV5-1 to TRBJ2-1; D unresolved. Germline CDR1 and CDR2: SGHRS and YFSETQ. Trimming pared 2 bases from V and 9 bases from J, leaving 12 bases between. CDR3 size: 13 residues. The CDR3 loop is CASSFRSLGEQFF. DNA of the CDR3: TGCGCCAGCAGCTTTCGATCGCTGGGTGAGCAGTTCTTC. The full variable domain, rest sourced from reference TRBV5-1 and TRBJ2-1, is KAGVTQTPRYLIKTRGQQVTLSCSPISGHRSVSWYQQTPGQGLQFLFEYFSETQRNKGNFPGRFSGRQFSNSRSEMNVSTLELGDSALYLCASSFRSLGEQFFGPGTRLTVL.

The rearrangement links TRBV29-1 to TRBJ1-2; a weak D match, TRBD1 (5 bases). Looked up from germline, CDR1 is SQVTM and CDR2 is ANQGSEA. The V and J ends lost 7 bases and 6 bases respectively, with 15 bases between them. This CDR3 has 12 amino acids. The CDR3 here is CSAAGSRDGYTF. In nucleotides, the CDR3 is TGCAGCGCGGCAGGGAGTCGGGATGGCTACACCTTC.

The J gene is TRBJ2-1, the V gene TRBV11-2, with TRBD1 as a possible D gene (7 bases). The ends were cut back, 3 bases at V and 8 bases at J, with 11 bases in the middle. CDR1 is SGHAT and CDR2 is FQNNGV in the germline V gene. The CDR3 has 13 residues. The CDR3 DNA reads TGTGCCAGCAGCTTGCAGGGGGGCTATGAGCAGTTCTTC. Translating gives CASSLQGGYEQFF.

The chain links TRBV30 to TRBJ2-7, with D unresolved. From germline, CDR1 is GTSNPN and CDR2 SVGIG (reference sequence). Trimming cost V 0 bases and J 3 bases, with 18 bases left between them. This CDR3 contains 16 residues. CDR3 amino acids: CAWSVFPTAFGYEQYF. The CDR3 bases are TGTGCCTGGAGTGTATTCCCGACCGCCTTTGGCTACGAGCAGTACTTC.

The chain combines TRBV28 with TRBJ2-7; unclear D gene. Germline values: CDR1 MDHEN, CDR2 SYDVKM. V lost 2 bases and J 3 bases, leaving 11 bases between the germline ends. The CDR3 length is 14 residues. CDR3 sequence: CASSLPSFHYEQYF. DNA of the CDR3: TGTGCCAGCAGTTTACCCTCCTTCCACTACGAGCAGTACTTC.

This chain uses TRBV5-1 with TRBJ2-5; perhaps TRBD1 as D (6 bases). The CDR3 runs to 20 residues. V shed 0 bases and J shed 2 bases, with 26 bases lying between them. CDR1 and CDR2 (germline): SGHRS, YFSETQ. The CDR3 coding sequence is TGCGCCAGCAGCTTGGCCTTAGGCAGGGGTGGACCTACCGATCAAGAGACCCAGTACTTC. Translation gives CASSLALGRGGPTDQETQYF.

The CDR3 DNA sequence: TGTGCCAGCGGTCTTAGAACCGGGGAGCTGTTTTTT. Residues: CASGLRTGELFF. The chain recombines TRBV7-3 with TRBJ2-2; unclear D gene. The CDR3 loop spans 12 amino acids. The V end was cut by 8 bases, the J end by 5 bases, with 9 bases between. Germline CDR1 reads SGHTA; CDR2 reads FQGTGA.

The chain uses TRBV4-3 and TRBJ2-7; maybe TRBD1 (6 bases). With 2 bases removed from V and 3 bases from J, the gap between germline ends came to 14 bases. The CDR3 is made up of 15 amino acids. CDR1 is LGHNA, CDR2 YSLEER, per germline. The CDR3 nucleotides read TGCGCCAGCAGCCAAAACTGGGACAAGAACTACGAGCAGTACTTC. Its translation: CASSQNWDKNYEQYF.

There are many counts of this clone. This CDR3 is also generated by other DNA sequences in the sample. V and J are TRBV11-2 and TRBJ2-1; 8 bases line up with TRBD2. CDR1 and CDR2 from the germline V gene are SGHAT and FQNNGV. This CDR3 is built from 16 residues. V gave up 1 base and J gave up 2 bases; unmatched junction bases: 4. CDR3 residues: CASSLGAGGPYNEQFF. In nucleotides, the CDR3 is TGTGCCAGCAGCTTAGGGGCGGGGGGCCCCTACAATGAGCAGTTCTTC. Combining the CDR3 with reference TRBV11-2 and TRBJ2-1 gives the whole variable domain EAGVAQSPRYKIIEKRQSVAFWCNPISGHATLYWYQQILGQGPKLLIQFQNNGVVDDSQLPKDRFSAERLKGVDSTLKIQPAKLEDSAVYLCASSLGAGGPYNEQFFGPGTRLTVL.

V is TRBV2 and J is TRBJ1-2, with D hard to call. Trimming took 4 bases from V and 4 from J, leaving 13 bases between them. The CDR3 runs 14 residues. Germline V CDR1 and CDR2: SNHLY, FYNNEI. CDR3 DNA: TGTGCCAGCAGTGCAGGACCTACCAGCTATGGCTACACCTTC. Encoded protein: CASSAGPTSYGYTF.

As regards this clone: This sample also contains other DNA sequences that code for the same CDR3. V usage is TRBV7-2 and J usage is TRBJ2-3; D gene ambiguous. CDR3 size: 11 residues. Germline CDR1 is SGHTA and CDR2 is FQGNSA. Trimming took off 1 base at V and 5 bases at J, with 1 base between the two ends. The DNA of the CDR3 is TGTGCCAGCAGCTTAGTAGATACGCAGTATTTT. Amino acid sequence: CASSLVDTQYF.